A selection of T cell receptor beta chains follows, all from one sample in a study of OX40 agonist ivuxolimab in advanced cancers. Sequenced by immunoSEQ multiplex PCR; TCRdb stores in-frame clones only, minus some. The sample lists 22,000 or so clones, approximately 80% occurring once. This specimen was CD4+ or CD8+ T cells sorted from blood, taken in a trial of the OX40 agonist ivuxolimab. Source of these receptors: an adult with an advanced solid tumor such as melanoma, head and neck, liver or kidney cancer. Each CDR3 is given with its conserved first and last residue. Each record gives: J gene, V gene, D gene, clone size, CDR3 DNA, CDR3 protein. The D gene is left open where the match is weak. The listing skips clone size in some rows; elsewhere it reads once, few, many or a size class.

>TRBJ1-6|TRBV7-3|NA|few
TGTGCCAGCAGCTTACAGTATAATTCACCCCTCCACTTT
CASSLQYNSPLHF
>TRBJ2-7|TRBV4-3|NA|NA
TGCGCCAGCAGCCAAGATTTTACAGCTCAGTACGAGCAGTACTTC
CASSQDFTAQYEQYF
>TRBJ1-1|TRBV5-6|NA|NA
TGTGCCAGCAGCTTGGGTAGTACTGAAGCTTTCTTT
CASSLGSTEAFF
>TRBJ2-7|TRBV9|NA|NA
TGTGCCAGCAGCGTAGAAGGGAGTGAACAGCAGTACTTC
CASSVEGSEQQYF
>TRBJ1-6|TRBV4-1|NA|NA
TGCGCCAGCAGCCAAGAAGGGGCAGCTAATTCACCCCTCCACTTT
CASSQEGAANSPLHF
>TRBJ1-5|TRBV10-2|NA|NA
TGCGCCAGCAACTTCGGGGGGAATCAGCCCCAGCATTTT
CASNFGGNQPQHF
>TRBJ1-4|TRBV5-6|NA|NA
TGTGCCAGCAGCCAAATCGCAACTAATGAAAAACTGTTTTTT
CASSQIATNEKLFF
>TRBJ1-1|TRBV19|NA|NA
TGTGCCAGTAGTATATCAGTAGGGGCCTTGAACACTGAAGCTTTCTTT
CASSISVGALNTEAFF
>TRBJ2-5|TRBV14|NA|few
TGTGCCAGCAGCCAAGATCCAAGGGGGCAAGAGACCCAGTACTTC
CASSQDPRGQETQYF
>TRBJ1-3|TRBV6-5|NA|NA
TGTGCCAGTAAAACCCGGGACCTTTCTGGAAACACCATATATTTT
CASKTRDLSGNTIYF
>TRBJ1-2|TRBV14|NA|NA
TGTGCCAGCAGCCCCGTGACGTTCTATGGCTACACCTTC
CASSPVTFYGYTF
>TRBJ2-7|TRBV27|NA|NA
TGTGCCAGCAGTGACCCCTACGAGCAGTACTTC
CASSDPYEQYF
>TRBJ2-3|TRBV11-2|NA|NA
TGTGCCAGCAGCTCCGCCCCCTTCAGCACAGATACGCAGTATTTT
CASSSAPFSTDTQYF
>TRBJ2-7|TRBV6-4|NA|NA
TGTGCCAGCAGAACGGGAGACGACGAGCAGTACTTC
CASRTGDDEQYF
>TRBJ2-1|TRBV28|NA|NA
TGTGCCAGCAGTGAGGGACTGAATGAGCAGTTCTTC
CASSEGLNEQFF
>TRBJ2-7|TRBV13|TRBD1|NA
TGTGCCAGCAGCTCCGAATTACAGGGGGAGGCCTACGAGCAGTACTTC
CASSSELQGEAYEQYF
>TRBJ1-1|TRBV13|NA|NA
TGTGCCAGCAGCTTAGAAGTACACACTGAAGCTTTCTTT
CASSLEVHTEAFF
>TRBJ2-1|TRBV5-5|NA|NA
TGTGCCAGCATTTTGAGGAGCAATGAGCAGTTCTTC
CASILRSNEQFF
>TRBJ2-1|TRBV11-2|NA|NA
TGTGCCAGCAGCCAAGGGGCAGTTTCGGGAGCCAATGAGCAGTTCTTC
CASSQGAVSGANEQFF
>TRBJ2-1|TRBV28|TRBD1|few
TGTGCCAGCAGCCACCGGACAGGGATCAATGAGCAGTTCTTC
CASSHRTGINEQFF
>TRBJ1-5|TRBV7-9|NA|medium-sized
TGTGCCAGCAGCCTAGGAGAAGGGCGACAGCCCCAGCATTTT
CASSLGEGRQPQHF
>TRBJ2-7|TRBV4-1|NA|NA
TGCGCCAGCAGCCAATACGAGGCAGGAGATCGAGGCTACGAGCAGTACTTC
CASSQYEAGDRGYEQYF
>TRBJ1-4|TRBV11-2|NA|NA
TGTGCCAGCAGCTTAGACCCTCGGATTCCAGAAAAACTGTTTTTT
CASSLDPRIPEKLFF
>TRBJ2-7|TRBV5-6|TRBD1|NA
TGTGCCAGCAGCTTGTATTCCCCGACAGGGCTTGTGGAGCAGTACTTC
CASSLYSPTGLVEQYF
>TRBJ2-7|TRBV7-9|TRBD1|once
TGTGCCAGCAGCTACGGGACAGGGTCTACCTACGAGCAGTACTTC
CASSYGTGSTYEQYF
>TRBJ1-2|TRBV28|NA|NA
TGTGCCAGCAGTTTAGGCACATTTGATGGCTACACCTTC
CASSLGTFDGYTF
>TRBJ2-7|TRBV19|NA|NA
TGTGCCAGTAGTATGGGGGAGTCCTACGAGCAGTACTTC
CASSMGESYEQYF
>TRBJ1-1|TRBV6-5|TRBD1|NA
TGTGCCAGCAGTTATGGACAGGGTAACACTGAAGCTTTCTTT
CASSYGQGNTEAFF
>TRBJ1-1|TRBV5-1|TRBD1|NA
TGCGCCAGCAGCTTCAGGACAGGGAACACTGAAGCTTTCTTT
CASSFRTGNTEAFF
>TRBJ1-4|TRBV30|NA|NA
TGTGCCTGGAGTGTAGCAGGGATATGGCCTAATGAAAAACTGTTTTTT
CAWSVAGIWPNEKLFF
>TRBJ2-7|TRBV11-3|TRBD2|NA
TGTGCCAGCAGCTTAGTCTCAGGGACTAGTGGTTTGGGTTTCGAGCAGTACTTC
CASSLVSGTSGLGFEQYF
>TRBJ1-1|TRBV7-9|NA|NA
TGTGCCAGCAACCGGGACATGCGAATCGGAGGGTTGAACACTGAAGCTTTCTTT
CASNRDMRIGGLNTEAFF
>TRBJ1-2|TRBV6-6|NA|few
TGTGCCAGCAGCCCCTCAGGAAGGGCAAATGGCTACACCTTC
CASSPSGRANGYTF
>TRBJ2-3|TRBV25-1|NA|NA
TGTGCCAGCAGTGAACCCCGGACAGATACGCAGTATTTT
CASSEPRTDTQYF
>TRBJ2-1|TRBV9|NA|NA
TGTGCCAGCAGCGTAGCGGGCAGTAACAATGAGCAGTTCTTC
CASSVAGSNNEQFF
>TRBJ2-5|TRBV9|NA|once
TGTGCCAGCAGCGCCAGCCCCCCGGGGGCCGAAGAGACCCAGTACTTC
CASSASPPGAEETQYF
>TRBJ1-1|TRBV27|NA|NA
TGTGCCAGCAGTTTAGGATTGAACACTGAAGCTTTCTTT
CASSLGLNTEAFF
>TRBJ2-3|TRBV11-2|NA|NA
TGTGCCGGAGTATCGGGTAACTCAGATACGCAGTATTTT
CAGVSGNSDTQYF
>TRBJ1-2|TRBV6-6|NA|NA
TGTGCCAGCAGTTATTATCTCCCCCAGGGCTACACCTTC
CASSYYLPQGYTF
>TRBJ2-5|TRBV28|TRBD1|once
TGTGCCAGCAGTCCCGAAGGACAGGGACACCAAGAGACCCAGTACTTC
CASSPEGQGHQETQYF
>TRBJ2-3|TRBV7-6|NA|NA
TGTGCCAGCAGCCGCCTGGGGGAGGCAGATACGCAGTATTTT
CASSRLGEADTQYF
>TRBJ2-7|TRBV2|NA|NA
TGTGCCAGCAGTTCGACAAACTACGAGCAGTACTTC
CASSSTNYEQYF
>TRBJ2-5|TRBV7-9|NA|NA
TGTGCCAGCAGCTTATCAAGGGGTAAACAAGAGACCCAGTACTTC
CASSLSRGKQETQYF
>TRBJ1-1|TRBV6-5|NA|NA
TGTGCCGGCAGTCCGGGGAACACTGAAGCTTTCTTT
CAGSPGNTEAFF
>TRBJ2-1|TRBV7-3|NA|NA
TGTGCCAGCAGCTTAAATAGGGCCTCGGATGTGTTCTTC
CASSLNRASDVFF